These T cell receptor beta chains were read from a single sample in a study of early T cells in non-severe SARS-CoV-2 infection. TCRdb re-derived calls from the 5' RACE reads in MiXCR, one entry per CDR3 protein. The data show tens of thousands of distinct CDR3 sequences, with 5% to 5.5% seen just once and around 3.8% held by the top ten. Input material: whole blood. The receptors stem from an adult who was a healthcare worker with PCR-confirmed SARS-CoV-2 infection or an uninfected control (not recorded which). CDR3s include the opening cysteine and the closing phenylalanine or tryptophan. Each record gives: clone size, D gene, J gene, V gene, CDR3 DNA, CDR3 protein. D genes are given only for firm matches. Rows give clone size only sometimes, using once, few, many, or a class for an expanded clone.

many | . | TRBJ2-1 | TRBV4-1 | TGCGCCAGCAGCCAGGTGTCAGGGGATTCCCAGTTCTTC | CASSQVSGDSQFF
many | . | TRBJ2-5 | TRBV29-1 | TGCAGCGTTGAAGAGGCTTCGGAGACCCAGTACTTC | CSVEEASETQYF
. | . | TRBJ1-5 | TRBV5-6 | TGTGCCAGCAGCTTGGTAGGCAATCAGCCCCAGCATTTT | CASSLVGNQPQHF
many | . | TRBJ2-1 | TRBV11-1 | TGTGCCAGCAGCGGGCGACTGGGGGTAAATGAGCAGTTCTTC | CASSGRLGVNEQFF
many | TRBD2 | TRBJ2-7 | TRBV28 | TGTGCCAGCAGTCCGCTGGAGCGGGAGTCTAACGAGCAGTACTTC | CASSPLERESNEQYF
. | . | TRBJ2-1 | TRBV27 | TGTGCCAGCAGCGGGACGTCTACCTACAATGAGCAGTTCTTC | CASSGTSTYNEQFF
few | . | TRBJ1-5 | TRBV6-2/TRBV6-3 | TGTGCCAGCTGCACTTCAGGGGGCAATCAGCCCCAGCATTTT | CASCTSGGNQPQHF
few | . | TRBJ1-1 | TRBV6-2/TRBV6-3 | TGTGCCAGCAGTTATGTCAGTGAAGCTTTCTTT | CASSYVSEAFF
many | TRBD1 | TRBJ2-5 | TRBV24-1 | TGTGCCACCTCGAGGACAGGGGCACAAGAGACCCAGTACTTC | CATSRTGAQETQYF
many | . | TRBJ2-3 | TRBV4-3 | TGCGCCAGCAGCCAAGATGCGGCGGGATTTAAAGATACGCAGTATTTT | CASSQDAAGFKDTQYF
many | TRBD2 | TRBJ2-1 | TRBV24-1 | TGTGCCACCAGTGGGGCTAGCGGGAGGCGATACAATGAGCAGTTCTTC | CATSGASGRRYNEQFF
few | . | TRBJ2-7 | TRBV28 | TGTGCCAGCAGTTTAATCGGCCCCTTCGCCTACGAGCAGTACTTC | CASSLIGPFAYEQYF
. | . | TRBJ2-2 | TRBV20-1 | TGCAGTGCTATCTCGCCGGGGGACGGGGAGCTGTTTTTT | CSAISPGDGELFF
many | . | TRBJ1-4 | TRBV5-1 | TGCGCCAGCAGCGAGACAAAGATGACGGGCCGTAATGAAAAACTGTTTTTT | CASSETKMTGRNEKLFF
many | . | TRBJ2-3 | TRBV7-6 | TGTGCCAGCAGCTCTGGGCCCACAGATACGCAGTATTTT | CASSSGPTDTQYF
. | . | TRBJ1-1 | TRBV11-2 | TGTGCCAGCAGCTCCCGGACAGTAATTGTGGACACTGAAGTTTTCTTT | CASSSRTVIVDTEVFF
many | TRBD2 | TRBJ2-1 | TRBV20-1 | TGCAGTGCCAGCCTACCAACTAGCGGGTTTAATGAGCAGTTCTTC | CSASLPTSGFNEQFF
many | TRBD1 | TRBJ1-1 | TRBV28 | TGTGCCAGCAGTCTTCGGACAGGAACTGAAGCTTTCTTT | CASSLRTGTEAFF
many | TRBD1 | TRBJ2-3 | TRBV28 | TGTGCCAGCAGCTCGACAGGGGTGGGCACAGATACGCAGTATTTT | CASSSTGVGTDTQYF
many | TRBD2 | TRBJ2-5 | TRBV7-6 | TGTGCCAGCAGCATGAAACGATGGGCGGGAGGCACTGTTTATGAGACCCAGTACTTC | CASSMKRWAGGTVYETQYF
many | TRBD1 | TRBJ1-1 | TRBV7-9 | TGTGCCAGCAGCTTAGCCCCCACCCGGGACAGGGGGACGAACACTGAAGCTTTCTTT | CASSLAPTRDRGTNTEAFF
many | . | TRBJ2-2 | TRBV7-2 | TGTGCCAGCAGAGGAGTCGGAAACACCGGGGAGCTGTTTTTT | CASRGVGNTGELFF
many | TRBD1 | TRBJ2-7 | TRBV7-2 | TGTGCCAGCAGCTTGATCGGGACAGGGCCTTTCTACGAGCAGTACTTC | CASSLIGTGPFYEQYF
many | TRBD1 | TRBJ1-5 | TRBV7-8 | TGTGCCAGCAGCCGGGGACAGGGGAACTATGGTCAGCCCCAGCATTTT | CASSRGQGNYGQPQHF
many | . | TRBJ2-7 | TRBV12-3/TRBV12-4 | TGTGCCAGCAGAATGGACGAGTACGAGCAGTACTTC | CASRMDEYEQYF
. | . | TRBJ2-7 | TRBV27 | TGTGCCAGCAGTTTATGGGCAGGAGAAGCCTACGAGCAGTACTTC | CASSLWAGEAYEQYF
many | . | TRBJ1-2 | TRBV5-1 | TGCGCCAGCAACAGAGGGGACGGCGGACTCTATGGCTACACCTTC | CASNRGDGGLYGYTF
many | . | TRBJ2-1 | TRBV21-1 | TGTGCCAGCAGCACACGATCCGAGAGCCCACGAGGGAATGAGCAGTTCTTC | CASSTRSESPRGNEQFF
many | . | TRBJ2-5 | TRBV21-1 | TGTGCCAGCAGCAAAGGCGCTCCCTTTGCGGACTTC | CASSKGAPFADF
few | TRBD2 | TRBJ2-5 | TRBV7-6 | TGTGCCAGCAGCTTAGGATCGACTAGCGGGATTAAGACCCAGTACTTC | CASSLGSTSGIKTQYF
few | . | TRBJ1-1 | TRBV5-1 | TGCGCCAGCAGCCAGGCCGCGGGCGGGACTGAAGCTTTCTTT | CASSQAAGGTEAFF
many | . | TRBJ2-3 | TRBV7-2 | TGTGCCAGCAGCTCGTCCCTACTTTCCACAGATACGCAGTATTTT | CASSSSLLSTDTQYF
. | . | TRBJ2-5 | TRBV25-1 | TGTGCCAGCAGTGCCGCGGGACCAGAGACCCAGTACTTC | CASSAAGPETQYF
many | . | TRBJ1-6 | TRBV28 | TGTGCCAGCAGTTTACGGGCCGTTGATTCACCCCTCCACTTT | CASSLRAVDSPLHF
. | TRBD2 | TRBJ2-1 | TRBV11-2 | TGTGCCAGCAGCCCCCGCGGGAGGCCTATAACAGCCTACAATGAGCAGTTCTTC | CASSPRGRPITAYNEQFF
many | TRBD1 | TRBJ2-1 | TRBV3-1 | TGTGCCAGCAGCCGCGGGGTGGGACAGGGGGCTGGTACCTACAATGAGCAGTTCTTC | CASSRGVGQGAGTYNEQFF
many | . | TRBJ2-3 | TRBV9 | TGTGCCAGCAGCGTAGGTCAAGATACGCAGTATTTT | CASSVGQDTQYF
many | . | TRBJ2-1 | TRBV4-3 | TGCGCCAGCAGCCAAGGCTCTAGCTATGTGAATGAGCAGTTCTTC | CASSQGSSYVNEQFF
few | . | TRBJ2-1 | TRBV10-1 | TGCGCCAGCAGCAGGAGTCCTACGGGGGAGCAGTTCTTC | CASSRSPTGEQFF
medium-sized | . | TRBJ1-2 | TRBV28 | TGTGCCAGCAGGGGGATCTTGGGCTATGGCTACACCTTC | CASRGILGYGYTF
many | . | TRBJ2-5 | TRBV3-1 | TGTGCCAGCAGCCAAGACGCGTTATCGGAGACCCAGTACTTC | CASSQDALSETQYF
once | . | TRBJ1-6 | TRBV7-3 | TGTGCCAGCAGCCCCCAGGCAGGGATAAATTCACCCCTCCACTTT | CASSPQAGINSPLHF
few | TRBD2 | TRBJ2-2 | TRBV7-8 | TGTGCCAGCAGCCTCTACACTAGCGGGTACACCGGGGAGCTGTTTTTT | CASSLYTSGYTGELFF
many | . | TRBJ2-1 | TRBV11-3 | TGTGCCAGCAGCTTAGACCGCCCTCCACACAATGAGCAGTTCTTC | CASSLDRPPHNEQFF
many | . | TRBJ1-1 | TRBV3-1 | TGTGCCAGCAGCCCTTGGGCAGAGAACACTGAAGCTTTCTTT | CASSPWAENTEAFF
few | TRBD2 | TRBJ2-7 | TRBV7-3 | TGTGCCAGCAGCTTAGGGAGGGAATACGAGCAGTACTTC | CASSLGREYEQYF
. | TRBD2 | TRBJ2-5 | TRBV29-1 | TGCAGCGCCGCAGGGCGGGAGGGCCGAAAGACCCAGTACTTC | CSAAGREGRKTQYF
. | . | TRBJ2-3 | TRBV11-2 | TGTGCCAGCAGCTTAGAAGGAACCACAGATACGCAGTATTTT | CASSLEGTTDTQYF
many | . | TRBJ2-2 | TRBV20-1 | TGCAGTGCTAGAGCGGGCCAGAACACCGGGGAGCTGTTTTTT | CSARAGQNTGELFF
many | TRBD1 | TRBJ2-1 | TRBV12-3/TRBV12-4 | TGTGCCAGCAGTTTAAGGACAGGATACAATGAGCAGTTCTTC | CASSLRTGYNEQFF
many | . | TRBJ2-3 | TRBV7-9 | TGTGCCAGCACCCGGGACACAGATACGCAGTATTTT | CASTRDTDTQYF
many | . | TRBJ2-3 | TRBV4-3 | TGCGCCAGCAGCCAAGATCCCCGGGATACGCAGTATTTT | CASSQDPRDTQYF
. | . | TRBJ2-7 | TRBV6-5 | TGTGCCAGCAGTATGATGGGACGCAGCTCCTACGAGCAGTACTTC | CASSMMGRSSYEQYF
. | . | TRBJ2-7 | TRBV20-1 | TGCAGTGCTAGAGACTCGGGGTTCCCCTACGAGCAGTACTTC | CSARDSGFPYEQYF
many | . | TRBJ2-3 | TRBV10-3 | TGTGCCATCGCGAGGGTCACAGATACGCAGTATTTT | CAIARVTDTQYF
few | TRBD1 | TRBJ1-4 | TRBV7-2 | TGTGCCAGCAGCAGCCCACCGGGACAGGTGGTTGCAACTAATGAAAAACTGTTTTTT | CASSSPPGQVVATNEKLFF
many | . | TRBJ2-2 | TRBV27 | TGTGCCAGCAGTCCATCCCCTACTAGGGCCACCGGGGAGCTGTTTTTT | CASSPSPTRATGELFF
few | . | TRBJ2-1 | TRBV12-3/TRBV12-4 | TGTGCCAGCAACGGTGGGGGGCGCAATGAGCAGTTCTTC | CASNGGGRNEQFF
few | TRBD1 | TRBJ1-1 | TRBV6-2/TRBV6-3 | TGTGCCAGCAGTGGATTACAGGGGGTAGGGACTGAAGCTTTCTTT | CASSGLQGVGTEAFF
few | . | TRBJ2-1 | TRBV6-2/TRBV6-3 | TGTGCCAGCAGCCAATCCGGCAGGGGCTGGGTCGATGAGCAGTTCTTC | CASSQSGRGWVDEQFF